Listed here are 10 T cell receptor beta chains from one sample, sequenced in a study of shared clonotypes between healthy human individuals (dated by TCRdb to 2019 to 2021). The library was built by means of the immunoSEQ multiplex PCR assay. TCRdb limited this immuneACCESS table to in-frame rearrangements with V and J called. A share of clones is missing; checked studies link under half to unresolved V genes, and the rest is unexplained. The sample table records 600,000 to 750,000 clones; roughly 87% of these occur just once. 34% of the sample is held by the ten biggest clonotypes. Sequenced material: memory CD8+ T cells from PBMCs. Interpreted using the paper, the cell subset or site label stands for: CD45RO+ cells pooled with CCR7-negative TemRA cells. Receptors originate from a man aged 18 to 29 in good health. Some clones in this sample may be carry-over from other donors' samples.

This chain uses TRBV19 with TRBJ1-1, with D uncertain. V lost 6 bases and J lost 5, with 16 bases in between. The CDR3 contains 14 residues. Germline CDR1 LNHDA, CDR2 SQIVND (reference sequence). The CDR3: CASRGWGLVTEAFF. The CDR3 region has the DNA TGTGCCAGTAGAGGATGGGGTTTGGTAACTGAAGCTTTCTTT.

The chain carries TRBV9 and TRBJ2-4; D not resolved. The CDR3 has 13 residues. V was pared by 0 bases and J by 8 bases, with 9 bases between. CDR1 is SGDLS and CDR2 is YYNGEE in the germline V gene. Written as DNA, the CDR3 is TGTGCCAGCAGCGTAGCGTTAAAAGACATTCAGTACTTC. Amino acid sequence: CASSVALKDIQYF.

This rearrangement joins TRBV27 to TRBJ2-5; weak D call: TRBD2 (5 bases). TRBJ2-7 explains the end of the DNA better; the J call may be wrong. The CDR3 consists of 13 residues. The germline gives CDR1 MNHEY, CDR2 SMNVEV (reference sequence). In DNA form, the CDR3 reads TGTGCCAGCAGGGGTGCGGGTTCCTACGAGCAGTACTTC. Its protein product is CASRGAGSYEQYF.

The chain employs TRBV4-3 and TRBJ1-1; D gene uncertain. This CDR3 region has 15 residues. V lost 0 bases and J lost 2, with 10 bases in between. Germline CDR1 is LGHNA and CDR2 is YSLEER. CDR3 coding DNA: TGCGCCAGCAGCCAAGATCCAGGACTCAACACTGAAGCTTTCTTT. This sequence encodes CASSQDPGLNTEAFF.

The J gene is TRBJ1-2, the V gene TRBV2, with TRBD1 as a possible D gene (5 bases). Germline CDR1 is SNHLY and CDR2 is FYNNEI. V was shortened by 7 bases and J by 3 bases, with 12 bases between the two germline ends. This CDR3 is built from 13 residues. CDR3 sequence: CASMGVGDYGYTF. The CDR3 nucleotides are TGTGCCAGCATGGGGGTCGGGGACTATGGCTACACCTTC.

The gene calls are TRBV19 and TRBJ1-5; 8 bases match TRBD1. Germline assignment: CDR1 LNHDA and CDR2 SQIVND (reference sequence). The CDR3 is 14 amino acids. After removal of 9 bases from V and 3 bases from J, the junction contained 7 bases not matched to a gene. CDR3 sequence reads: CARHQDRVNQPQHF. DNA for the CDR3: TGTGCCAGACATCAGGACAGGGTCAATCAGCCCCAGCATTTT.

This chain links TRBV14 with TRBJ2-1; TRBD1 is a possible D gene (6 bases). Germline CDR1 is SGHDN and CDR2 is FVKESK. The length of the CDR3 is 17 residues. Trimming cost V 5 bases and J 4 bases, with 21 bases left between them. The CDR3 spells CASSTLTIFRGYNEQFF. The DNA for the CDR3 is TGTGCCAGCAGCACCTTAACAATTTTCAGGGGTTACAATGAGCAGTTCTTC. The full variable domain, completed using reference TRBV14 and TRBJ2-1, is EAGVTQFPSHSVIEKGQTVTLRCDPISGHDNLYWYRRVMGKEIKFLLHFVKESKQDESGMPNNRFLAERTGGTYSTLKVQPAELEDSGVYFCASSTLTIFRGYNEQFFGPGTRLTVL.

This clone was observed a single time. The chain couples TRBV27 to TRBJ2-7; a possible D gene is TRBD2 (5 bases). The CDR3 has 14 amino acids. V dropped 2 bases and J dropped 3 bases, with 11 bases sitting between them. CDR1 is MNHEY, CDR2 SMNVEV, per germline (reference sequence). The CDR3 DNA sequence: TGTGCCAGCAGTTTAATCAGCGGTATCTACGAGCAGTACTTC. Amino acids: CASSLISGIYEQYF.

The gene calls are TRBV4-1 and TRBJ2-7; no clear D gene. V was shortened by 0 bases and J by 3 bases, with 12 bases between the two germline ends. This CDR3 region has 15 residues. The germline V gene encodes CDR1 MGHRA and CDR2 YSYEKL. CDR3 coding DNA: TGCGCCAGCAGCCAAGAATGGCAGACCTTCTACGAGCAGTACTTC. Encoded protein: CASSQEWQTFYEQYF.

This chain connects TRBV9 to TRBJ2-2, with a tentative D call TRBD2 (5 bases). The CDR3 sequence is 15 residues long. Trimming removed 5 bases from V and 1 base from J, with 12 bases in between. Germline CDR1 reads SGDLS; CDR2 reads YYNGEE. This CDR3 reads CASRPGSGNTGELFF. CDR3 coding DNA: TGTGCCAGCAGACCGGGAAGCGGGAACACCGGGGAGCTGTTTTTT.